These 24 T cell receptor beta chains were all obtained from the same sample, sequenced in a study of shared clonotypes between healthy human individuals. The method was immunoSEQ multiplex PCR; TCRdb's version includes in-frame clones alone and lacks a portion of them. The sample has around 700,000 clones; approximately 79% are singletons. The sequenced sample consisted of memory CD4+ T cells sorted from blood. Subset of the sample: CD45RA-negative fraction. The origin of the receptors is a woman aged 30 to 39 in good health.

This clone was seen a few times. The rearrangement links TRBV11-2 to TRBJ2-5; 7 bases are shared with TRBD2. There are 13 residues in the CDR3. Germline V gene data show CDR1 as SGHAT and CDR2 as FQNNGV. V shed 5 bases, J shed 4 bases, and the junction held 4 bases outside the gene matches. The CDR3 protein is CASSREGVETQYF. CDR3 nucleotides: TGTGCCAGCAGCAGGGAGGGAGTAGAGACCCAGTACTTC.

J is TRBJ1-3 and V is TRBV5-1; D call uncertain. V was clipped by 0 bases and J by 2 bases, with 9 bases between them. CDR3 length: 15 residues. Germline V CDR1 and CDR2: SGHRS, YFSETQ. Here the CDR3 reads CASSLGREAGNTIYF. The CDR3 DNA sequence: TGCGCCAGCAGCTTGGGTAGGGAAGCTGGAAACACCATATATTTT.

Notes on this clone: Additional DNA sequences in this sample encode the identical CDR3. The chain carries TRBV18 and TRBJ2-5; D is possibly TRBD1 or TRBD2 (6 bases each). Trimming cost V 6 bases and J 5 bases, with 13 bases left between them. CDR1 KGHSH and CDR2 LQKENI come from the germline V gene. The CDR3 sequence is 13 residues long. CDR3: CASSLQGRETQYF. The DNA for the CDR3 is TGTGCCAGCTCGCTCCAGGGGAGGGAGACCCAGTACTTC.

The J gene is TRBJ2-7, the V gene TRBV10-3; 7 positions match TRBD1. Trimming cost V 6 bases and J 1 base; bases outside gene matches: 6. The CDR3 length is 14 residues. CDR1 and CDR2 (germline): ENHRY, SYGVKD. CDR3 residues: CAISAGTVSYEQYF. The DNA for the CDR3 is TGTGCCATCAGCGCCGGGACAGTTTCCTACGAGCAGTACTTC.

This chain joins TRBV28 and TRBJ1-1; D remains unclear. V gave up 7 bases and J gave up 6 bases, with 21 bases separating them. This CDR3 has 15 residues. Germline CDR1 MDHEN, CDR2 SYDVKM. The CDR3 DNA sequence: TGTGCCAGCACCACTCACGTGGGCTTCGTAGCTGAAGCTTTCTTT. Protein: CASTTHVGFVAEAFF.

Points on this clone: The same CDR3 can be traced to other DNA sequences in this sample. This rearrangement joins TRBV6-5 to TRBJ1-1; the D gene is possibly TRBD1 (5 bases). The CDR3 consists of 13 residues. Looked up from germline, CDR1 is MNHEY and CDR2 is SVGAGI. The V end was cut by 0 bases, the J end by 7 bases, with 9 bases between. CDR3 nucleotide sequence: TGTGCCAGCAGTTACTCCGGCACAGGTGAAGCTTTCTTT. This encodes CASSYSGTGEAFF.

As concerns this clone: Other DNA variants within this sample encode the same CDR3. The V and J genes are TRBV4-1 and TRBJ2-3; weak D call: TRBD2 (6 bases). Germline CDR1 MGHRA, CDR2 YSYEKL. The CDR3 is made up of 15 amino acids. V gave up 1 base and J gave up 4 bases, with 12 bases separating them. DNA for the CDR3: TGCGCCAGCAGCCAAGTTGCGGGAACCCCAGATACGCAGTATTTT. Translation gives CASSQVAGTPDTQYF.

This clone was observed a few times. The chain uses TRBV5-1 and TRBJ2-3; 11 positions match TRBD2. CDR3 length: 16 residues. CDR1 and CDR2 (germline): SGHRS, YFSETQ. J gave up 5 bases and V 6 bases, and 11 bases lay outside the gene matches. Here the CDR3 DNA reads TGCGCCAGCACCCTACTAGCGGGAGACGTTGGAGATACGCAGTATTTT. The encoded protein is CASTLLAGDVGDTQYF.

The rearrangement joins TRBV7-8 to TRBJ2-1, with TRBD2 matching over 7 bases. CDR1 and CDR2 (germline): SGHVS, FQNEAQ. CDR3 length equals 16 residues. After removal of 6 bases from V and 6 bases from J, the junction contained 14 bases not matched to a gene. CDR3 DNA sequence: TGTGCCAGCAGTATGCGGGGTGGGGAGGGTGGCAATGAGCAGTTCTTC. Encoded protein: CASSMRGGEGGNEQFF.

This clone showed up just a few times. The rearrangement links TRBV6-6 to TRBJ2-3; D possibly corresponds to TRBD1 (6 bases). CDR1 is MNHNY, CDR2 SVGAGI, per germline (reference sequence). Trimming took off 10 bases at V and 5 bases at J, with 16 bases between the two ends. The CDR3 covers 13 residues. CDR3 protein: CATSPTGGDTQYF. The CDR3 region has the DNA TGTGCCACCTCGCCGACAGGTGGAGATACGCAGTATTTT.

The chain carries TRBV6-4 and TRBJ2-7; D is uncertain. Trimming removed 10 bases from V and 3 bases from J, with 19 bases in between. The CDR3 consists of 14 residues. Germline CDR1 and CDR2: MRHNA and SNTAGT. CDR3: CAKITESQDYEQYF. CDR3 DNA sequence: TGTGCCAAGATAACAGAGTCCCAAGACTACGAGCAGTACTTC.

This clone was counted at least ten times. The chain couples TRBV9 to TRBJ2-1; 10 bases are a match to TRBD1. The CDR3 has 19 residues. The germline gives CDR1 SGDLS, CDR2 YYNGEE. The ends lost 2 bases at V and 4 bases at J; junction bases unmatched: 15. The chain's CDR3 is CASSVPRPGQGHSYNEQFF. The CDR3 nucleotides are TGTGCCAGCAGCGTTCCTAGACCGGGACAGGGGCATAGTTACAATGAGCAGTTCTTC.

The gene calls are TRBV19 and TRBJ2-2, with 13 bases aligning to TRBD2. Germline V CDR1 and CDR2: LNHDA, SQIVND (reference sequence). Trimming removed 4 bases from V and 3 bases from J; junction bases left unmatched: 5. The CDR3 runs 17 residues. CDR3 loop: CASSRTSGSSDTGELFF. The DNA of the CDR3 is TGTGCCAGTAGTAGGACTAGCGGGAGTAGCGACACCGGGGAGCTGTTTTTT.

As concerns this clone: Other DNA sequences of this sample code for an identical CDR3. The gene calls are TRBV27 and TRBJ2-7; 10 bases line up with TRBD2. The length of the CDR3 is 14 residues. The germline gives CDR1 MNHEY, CDR2 SMNVEV (reference sequence). V shed 4 bases and J 3 bases; nucleotides not matched to a gene: 3. This chain's CDR3 is CASSSLAGSYEQYF. In DNA form, the CDR3 reads TGTGCCAGCAGTTCACTAGCGGGAAGCTACGAGCAGTACTTC.

The chain has TRBV5-1 and TRBJ2-2, with D possibly matching TRBD1 (6 bases). Trimming took off 4 bases at V and 6 bases at J, with 16 bases between the two ends. Germline V lookup: CDR1 SGHRS, CDR2 YFSETQ. The CDR3 covers 15 residues. CDR3 DNA sequence: TGCGCCAGCAGCAGAGGGGGTATTAAGGCCGGGGAGCTGTTTTTT. Translation gives CASSRGGIKAGELFF.

The sample holds a few counts of this clone. The V and J genes are TRBV5-4 and TRBJ1-2; D might be TRBD1 (5 bases). Between the trimmed V and J ends, which lost 2 bases and 8 bases, there was a span of 13 bases. The V gene's germline CDR1 is SGHNT and CDR2 YYREEE (reference sequence). This CDR3 contains 13 residues. The chain's CDR3 is CASSFPGTVGYTF. The CDR3 nucleotides are TGTGCCAGCAGCTTTCCCGGGACGGTCGGCTACACCTTC.

The chain uses TRBV28 and TRBJ1-1; possible D gene TRBD1, 5 bases. This CDR3 comprises 16 residues. V was shortened by 2 bases and J by 3 bases, with 16 bases between the two germline ends. CDR1 is MDHEN, CDR2 SYDVKM, per germline. The CDR3, as DNA: TGTGCCAGCAGTTTAGGGGGGAGTCGTTGGTACACTGAAGCTTTCTTT. As protein: CASSLGGSRWYTEAFF.

V usage is TRBV11-2 and J usage is TRBJ1-3; D possibly corresponds to TRBD1 (5 bases). CDR3 length: 13 residues. Germline lookup yields CDR1 SGHAT and CDR2 FQNNGV. Trimming removed 4 bases at V and 7 bases at J, with 11 bases between. In DNA form, the CDR3 reads TGTGCCAGCAGCTCGGTCAGGGACAACACCATATATTTT. This encodes CASSSVRDNTIYF.

In nucleotides, the CDR3 is TGTGCCACCAGCAGAGTGGGCAGGGAGAGTGATGAGCAGTTCTTC. Translated, it gives CATSRVGRESDEQFF. The chain carries TRBV15 and TRBJ2-1; tentatively, D is TRBD1 or TRBD2 (5 bases each). Trimming took 1 base from V and 8 from J, leaving 15 bases between them. Germline V gives CDR1 LNHNV, CDR2 YYDKDF (reference sequence). There are 15 residues in the CDR3.

The rearrangement links TRBV5-1 to TRBJ2-5, with D unclear. V lost 1 base and J 5 bases, leaving 9 bases between the germline ends. Germline lookup yields CDR1 SGHRS and CDR2 YFSETQ. The CDR3 runs to 13 residues. The CDR3 DNA reads TGCGCCAGCAGCTTGATAGGCTGGGAGACCCAGTACTTC. This gives the protein CASSLIGWETQYF.

A remark on this clone: A far larger clone is a single base away, which makes a read error likely. V gene TRBV5-1 combines with J gene TRBJ2-5; D is perhaps TRBD1 (6 bases). The CDR3 loop spans 13 amino acids. Per germline, CDR1 SGHRS and CDR2 YFSETQ. The CDR3 loop is CASSRTDQEAQYF. CDR3 DNA: TGCGCCAGCAGCCGGACAGACCAAGAGGCCCAGTACTTC.

The rearrangement joins TRBV5-1 to TRBJ2-1; 9 bases are shared with TRBD1. Trimming at V came to 4 bases and at J to 16 bases, leaving 15 bases not matched to a gene. Germline V gene lookup returns CDR1 SGHRS and CDR2 YFSETQ. CDR3 length equals 14 residues. The CDR3 nucleotides are TGCGCCAGCAGCGCCGATCCGGGACAGGGATCGGTTTTCTTC. As protein: CASSADPGQGSVFF.

This clone was observed a handful of times. The rearrangement joins TRBV4-1 to TRBJ1-2; D unresolved. The V end lost 1 base, the J end lost 2 bases, and 8 bases lay between the germline ends. From germline, CDR1 is MGHRA and CDR2 YSYEKL. This CDR3 region has 14 residues. CDR3 bases: TGCGCCAGCAGCCAAGTGGTCTCGAACTATGGCTACACCTTC. It yields the protein CASSQVVSNYGYTF.

V and J are TRBV4-2 and TRBJ2-2, with D possibly TRBD2 on 6 matching bases. Germline V lookup: CDR1 LGHNA, CDR2 YNFKEQ. V was pared by 1 base and J by 3 bases, with 12 bases between. The CDR3 sequence is 16 residues long. For the CDR3, the DNA is TGTGCCAGCAGCCAAGCCGGGGGAGTTGACACCGGGGAGCTGTTTTTT. Protein sequence: CASSQAGGVDTGELFF.